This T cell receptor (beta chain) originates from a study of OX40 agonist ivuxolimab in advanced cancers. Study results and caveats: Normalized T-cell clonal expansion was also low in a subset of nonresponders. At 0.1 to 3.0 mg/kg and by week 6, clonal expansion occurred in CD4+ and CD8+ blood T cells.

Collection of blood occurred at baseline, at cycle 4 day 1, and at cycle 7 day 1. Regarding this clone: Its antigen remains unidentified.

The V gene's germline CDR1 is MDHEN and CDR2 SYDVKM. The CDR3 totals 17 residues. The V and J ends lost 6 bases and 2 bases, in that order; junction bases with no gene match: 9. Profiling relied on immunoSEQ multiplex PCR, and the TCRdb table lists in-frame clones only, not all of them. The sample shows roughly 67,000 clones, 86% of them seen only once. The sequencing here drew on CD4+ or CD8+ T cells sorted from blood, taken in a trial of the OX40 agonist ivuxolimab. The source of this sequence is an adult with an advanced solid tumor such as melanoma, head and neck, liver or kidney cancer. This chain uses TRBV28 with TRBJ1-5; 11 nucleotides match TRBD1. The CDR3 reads CASRYPGQGVGNQPQHF. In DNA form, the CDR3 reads TGTGCCAGCAGGTACCCGGGACAGGGGGTTGGCAATCAGCCCCAGCATTTT.